Listed here are 30 T cell receptor beta chains from one sample, sequenced in a study of read filtering for tumor transcriptome and immune sequencing. The library was built from about 400 ng RNA with molecular barcoded adaptors for alpha/delta and beta/gamma chains. One entry per CDR3 protein, called by TCRdb with MiXCR from the reads. This table holds 75,000 to 95,000 distinct CDR3 sequences, 20% to 25% found once. The sample comprised a population of CD138-negative cells sorted from bone marrow. These TCRs come from a donor over 35 with multiple myeloma.

The V call is TRBV20-1, the J call TRBJ1-5; D remains ambiguous. V was trimmed by 3 bases and J by 5 bases, leaving 14 bases between them. Germline V gives CDR1 DFQATT, CDR2 SNEGSKA (reference sequence). The CDR3 covers 14 residues. The CDR3 here is CSASTGREDQPQHF. The CDR3 DNA reads TGCAGTGCTAGTACGGGGAGGGAAGATCAGCCCCAGCATTTT.

This clonotype was counted at least ten times. This chain links TRBV28 with TRBJ2-1; D call uncertain. This CDR3 spans 12 amino acids. The germline V and J ends were trimmed by 3 bases and 8 bases, with 8 bases remaining between them. The germline V gene has CDR1 MDHEN and CDR2 SYDVKM. CDR3 bases: TGTGCCAGCAGTTTTTCGAGTTATGAGCAGTTCTTC. Translation: CASSFSSYEQFF.

This clonotype was picked up many times. The V call is TRBV27, the J call TRBJ2-7; D remains unclear. The germline V and J ends were trimmed by 8 bases and 3 bases, with 8 bases remaining between them. CDR3 length: 11 amino acids. In germline, CDR1 is MNHEY, CDR2 SMNVEV (reference sequence). CDR3 coding DNA: TGTGCCAGCCCTGTGAGCTACGAGCAGTACTTC. It specifies CASPVSYEQYF.

This clonotype was observed many times. This chain uses TRBV19 with TRBJ2-7; D gene unclear. The germline V gene has CDR1 LNHDA and CDR2 SQIVND (reference sequence). Trimming cost V 8 bases and J 2 bases, with 13 bases left between them. The CDR3 is 13 residues long. The CDR3 DNA sequence: TGTGCCAGTTCCCCTGGTAGCACCTACGAGCAGTACTTC. Encoded protein: CASSPGSTYEQYF.

CDR3 protein: CASSQDSQGDTEAFF. CDR3 in DNA: TGCGCCAGCAGCCAGGACTCACAGGGGGACACTGAAGCTTTCTTT. This chain uses TRBV4-1 with TRBJ1-1, with TRBD1 matching over 8 bases. The CDR3 contains 15 residues. Losses at the gene ends were 3 bases for V and 3 bases for J; bases not matched to a gene: 6. In germline, CDR1 is MGHRA, CDR2 YSYEKL.

J is TRBJ1-4 and V is TRBV5-6, with 8 bases matching TRBD1. Trimming removed 1 base from V and 7 bases from J; junction bases left unmatched: 6. This CDR3 comprises 15 residues. From germline, CDR1 is SGHDT and CDR2 YYEEEE. The CDR3 DNA reads TGTGCCAGCAGCTTGATGGCAGGGGGCGGTGAAAAACTGTTTTTT. This encodes CASSLMAGGGEKLFF.

In its sample, this clonotype was seen many times. The rearrangement links TRBV20-1 to TRBJ2-7; D gene unclear. Germline-derived CDR1 and CDR2 are DFQATT and SNEGSKA (reference sequence). The V gene lost 4 bases and the J gene lost 5 bases, with 15 bases spanning the gap. The CDR3 covers 13 residues. In nucleotides, the CDR3 is TGCAGTGCTATAAAAGGGAAAATCAACGAGCAGTACTTC. The encoded protein is CSAIKGKINEQYF.

This clonotype was picked up a small number of times. This chain joins TRBV28 and TRBJ1-5; D is possibly TRBD1 (6 bases). The V gene's germline CDR1 is MDHEN and CDR2 SYDVKM. The CDR3 runs 15 residues. Deletions cut 4 bases from V and 3 bases from J, with 13 bases between. CDR3 region: CASSSQGRINQPQHF. In DNA, the CDR3 is TGTGCCAGCAGTTCCCAGGGGAGGATCAATCAGCCCCAGCATTTT.

This clonotype was recorded many times. The J gene is TRBJ2-7, the V gene TRBV27, with D perhaps matching TRBD2 (6 bases). The germline V gene encodes CDR1 MNHEY and CDR2 SMNVEV (reference sequence). This CDR3 comprises 13 residues. V dropped 3 bases and J dropped 2 bases, with 8 bases sitting between them. CDR3 coding DNA: TGTGCCAGCAGTTTCGGGGAGGCCTACGAGCAGTACTTC. Its translation: CASSFGEAYEQYF.

This clonotype has a count of ten or more. The chain combines TRBV24-1 with TRBJ2-1; 7 bases agree with TRBD1. With V trimmed by 4 bases and J by 2 bases, 10 bases remained unmatched. The CDR3 consists of 17 residues. CDR1 KGHDR and CDR2 SFDVKD come from the germline V gene. CDR3 coding DNA: TGTGCCACCAGTGAGGCGGCCAACAGGGGCCCCTACAATGAGCAGTTCTTC. Residues: CATSEAANRGPYNEQFF.

Only a few counts were recorded for this clonotype. CDR3 sequence: CASSLLTGGNQPQHF. For the CDR3, the DNA is TGTGCCAGCAGTCTCCTGACAGGGGGCAATCAGCCCCAGCATTTT. The chain combines TRBV28 with TRBJ1-5, with 8 bases matching TRBD1. V gave up 5 bases and J gave up 2 bases; unmatched junction bases: 5. The CDR3 covers 15 residues. Germline V gene lookup returns CDR1 MDHEN and CDR2 SYDVKM. Together with reference TRBV28 and TRBJ1-5, the CDR3 gives the full variable domain: DVKVTQSSRYLVKRTGEKVFLECVQDMDHENMFWYRQDPGLGLRLIYFSYDVKMKEKGDIPEGYSVSREKKERFSLILESASTNQTSMYLCASSLLTGGNQPQHFGDGTRLSIL.

The sample holds many counts of this clonotype. The gene calls are TRBV5-1 and TRBJ2-3; D is unclear. CDR1 and CDR2 from the germline V gene are SGHRS and YFSETQ. Trimming took 6 bases from V and 6 from J, leaving 23 bases between them. This CDR3 has 16 residues. The CDR3 DNA reads as TGCGCCAGCACCACCAGACTTCGTAGCACCGGGGATACGCAGTATTTT. Amino acids: CASTTRLRSTGDTQYF.

This clonotype was seen at least ten times. This chain links TRBV5-1 with TRBJ2-6; 7 bases match TRBD1. CDR1 is SGHRS, CDR2 YFSETQ, per germline. CDR3 length equals 16 residues. Germline trimming cut 1 base from V and 4 bases from J; bases unmatched to any gene: 5. The CDR3 sequence: CASSLPTGAGANVLTF. The CDR3 DNA reads TGCGCCAGCAGCTTGCCTACAGGGGCAGGGGCCAACGTCCTGACTTTC. Full variable domain (remainder filled in from reference TRBV5-1 and TRBJ2-6): KAGVTQTPRYLIKTRGQQVTLSCSPISGHRSVSWYQQTPGQGLQFLFEYFSETQRNKGNFPGRFSGRQFSNSRSEMNVSTLELGDSALYLCASSLPTGAGANVLTFGAGSRLTVL.

In its sample, this clonotype was seen a few times. The chain combines TRBV2 with TRBJ2-1; TRBD1 might be the D (5 bases). The V end was cut by 2 bases, the J end by 9 bases, with 14 bases between. CDR1 is SNHLY, CDR2 FYNNEI, per germline. The CDR3 covers 14 residues. CDR3 DNA: TGTGCCAGCAGTGAAAGGGGATTTTATAGTGAGCAGTTCTTC. It codes for CASSERGFYSEQFF.

The gene calls are TRBV18 and TRBJ2-7; 9 nucleotides line up with TRBD2. V shed 1 base, J shed 0 bases, and the junction held 4 bases outside the gene matches. The CDR3 totals 16 residues. Germline V gives CDR1 KGHSH, CDR2 LQKENI. CDR3 sequence: CASSPRLAGSSYEQYF. The CDR3 DNA sequence: TGTGCCAGCTCACCACGGCTAGCGGGGAGCTCCTACGAGCAGTACTTC.

This clonotype was seen a few times. A much larger clone sits a single nucleotide away, making a read error possible. The chain combines TRBV5-1 with TRBJ2-7; maybe TRBD2 (5 bases). The CDR3 contains 14 residues. With 1 base removed from V and 6 bases from J, the gap between germline ends came to 14 bases. Germline V gene lookup returns CDR1 SGHRS and CDR2 YFSETQ. DNA of the CDR3: TGCGCCAGCAGCTTGTCCGGGGAACCCTGCGAGCAGTACTTC. This gives the protein CASSLSGEPCEQYF.

This clonotype was detected a few times. The V call is TRBV28, the J call TRBJ1-3, with 8 bases fitting TRBD1. Trimming at V came to 2 bases and at J to 6 bases, leaving 6 bases not matched to a gene. Germline loops: CDR1 MDHEN, CDR2 SYDVKM. CDR3 length equals 15 residues. CDR3 amino acids: CASSLGDRLLNTIYF. CDR3 sequence (DNA): TGTGCCAGCAGTTTAGGGGACAGGCTTCTAAACACCATATATTTT.

This clonotype was observed at least ten times. The chain has TRBV18 and TRBJ1-5; D unclear. Per germline, CDR1 KGHSH and CDR2 LQKENI. The CDR3 has 13 amino acids. V lost 6 bases and J lost 1, with 7 bases in between. CDR3 sequence: CASSRQSNQPQHF. DNA of the CDR3: TGTGCCAGCTCTAGGCAGAGCAATCAGCCCCAGCATTTT.

There are many counts of this clonotype. The chain carries TRBV5-1 and TRBJ2-7; 7 positions agree with TRBD2. Losses at the gene ends were 4 bases for V and 6 bases for J; bases not matched to a gene: 7. Per germline, CDR1 SGHRS and CDR2 YFSETQ. The CDR3 sequence is 13 residues long. The CDR3 region has the DNA TGCGCCAGCAGCAGCCGGGAGCGGGGCGAGCAGTACTTC. It encodes CASSSRERGEQYF.

This clonotype occurred a few times. The chain's CDR3 is CASSYERGGGTKAFF. The CDR3 bases are TGTGCCAGCAGTTACGAGAGGGGAGGAGGGACTAAAGCTTTCTTT. The rearrangement uses TRBV6-5 and TRBJ1-1, with D tentatively TRBD1 (5 bases). The germline CDR1 and CDR2 sequences are MNHEY and SVGAGI. Trimming pared 2 bases from V and 9 bases from J, leaving 19 bases between. CDR3 length equals 15 residues.

This clonotype has only one observation. This could be a read error, since a much larger clone is one nucleotide away. The chain joins TRBV29-1 to TRBJ2-5; D is unclear. This CDR3 is 12 amino acids long. From germline, CDR1 is SQVTM and CDR2 ANQGSEA. Trimming shortened V by 4 bases and J by 0 bases, and 6 bases separated the two germline ends. The CDR3 sequence: CSVVTYQETQYF. The CDR3 DNA sequence: TGCAGCGTTGTGACTTACCAAGAGACCCAGTACTTC.

Ten or more counts support this clonotype. The J gene is TRBJ2-6, the V gene TRBV7-2; D not resolved. The length of the CDR3 is 15 residues. V lost 4 bases and J 4 bases, leaving 11 bases between the germline ends. CDR1 SGHTA and CDR2 FQGNSA come from the germline V gene. CDR3 loop: CASSSALPGANVLTF. In DNA form, the CDR3 reads TGTGCCAGCAGCTCGGCCCTCCCGGGGGCCAACGTCCTGACTTTC. Complete variable domain (other parts from reference TRBV7-2 and TRBJ2-6): GAGVSQSPSNKVTEKGKDVELRCDPISGHTALYWYRQSLGQGLEFLIYFQGNSAPDKSGLPSDRFSAERTGGSVSTLTIQRTQQEDSAVYLCASSSALPGANVLTFGAGSRLTVL.

The sample holds one count of this clonotype. A junction boundary mismatches the germline segment, possibly from a read error. The chain has TRBV5-1 and TRBJ2-3, with 7 bases aligning to TRBD1. Germline-derived CDR1 and CDR2 are SGHRS and YFSETQ. This CDR3 is 16 amino acids long. CDR3 sequence (DNA): TGCGCCAGCAGCTCATCAGGGGGACCAAGCACAGATGCGCAGTATTTT. Its protein product is CASSSSGGPSTDAQYF. Supplemented by reference TRBV5-1 and TRBJ2-3, the full variable domain reads KAGVTQTPRYLIKTRGQQVTLSCSPISGHRSVSWYQQTPGQGLQFLFEYFSETQRNKGNFPGRFSGRQFSNSRSEMNVSTLELGDSALYLCASSSSGGPSTDAQYFGPGTRLTVL.

On this clonotype: The junction differs from germline at one of its ends, possibly a read error. J is TRBJ2-2 and V is TRBV28; D unclear. Germline V gene lookup returns CDR1 MDHEN and CDR2 SYDVKM. The CDR3 runs 14 residues. Here the CDR3 DNA reads TGTGCCATCAGTTTGGGCGGTCGGACCGGGGAGCTGTTTTTT. This translates into CAISLGGRTGELFF. Using reference TRBV28 and TRBJ2-2 for the parts outside the CDR3, the full variable domain is DVKVTQSSRYLVKRTGEKVFLECVQDMDHENMFWYRQDPGLGLRLIYFSYDVKMKEKGDIPEGYSVSREKKERFSLILESASTNQTSMYLCAISLGGRTGELFFGEGSRLTVL.

This CDR3 reads CASSLGKRGYNEQFF. CDR3 DNA sequence: TGTGCCAGCAGCTTAGGTAAGCGGGGCTACAATGAGCAGTTCTTC. The chain combines TRBV11-2 with TRBJ2-1, with 7 bases that match TRBD2. The V segment lost 1 base and the J segment 3 bases; nucleotides outside the gene matches: 3. The CDR3 extends over 15 amino acids. Germline V gives CDR1 SGHAT, CDR2 FQNNGV.

This clonotype was recorded many times. This chain connects TRBV5-1 to TRBJ2-3, with TRBD1 as a possible D gene (5 bases). V lost 0 bases, J lost 0 bases, and 8 bases lay in between. Germline V gene data show CDR1 as SGHRS and CDR2 as YFSETQ. This CDR3 contains 15 residues. CDR3 loop: CASSLDTGSTDTQYF. For the CDR3, the DNA is TGCGCCAGCAGCTTGGATACAGGCAGCACAGATACGCAGTATTTT.

Many counts were recorded for this clonotype. The genes are TRBV2 and TRBJ2-3; D call uncertain. The CDR3 consists of 11 residues. Germline assignment: CDR1 SNHLY and CDR2 FYNNEI. V was clipped by 5 bases and J by 6 bases, with 6 bases between them. The CDR3 here is CASSRWDTQYF. In DNA, the CDR3 is TGTGCCAGCAGTCGTTGGGATACGCAGTATTTT.

The rearrangement joins TRBV5-5 to TRBJ1-1; possible D gene TRBD1, 5 bases. V lost 2 bases and J lost 0, with 14 bases in between. Germline-derived CDR1 and CDR2 are SGHKS and YYEKEE (reference sequence). The CDR3 length is 16 residues. CDR3 residues: CASSLGAGLMNTEAFF. In nucleotides, the CDR3 is TGTGCCAGCAGCTTAGGGGCAGGACTAATGAACACTGAAGCTTTCTTT.

This chain joins TRBV5-1 and TRBJ2-5; no reliable D call. V dropped 7 bases and J dropped 3 bases, with 10 bases sitting between them. Germline V gene data show CDR1 as SGHRS and CDR2 as YFSETQ. This CDR3 region has 12 residues. CDR3 residues: CASQDVEETQYF. CDR3 nucleotide sequence: TGCGCCAGCCAGGACGTAGAAGAGACCCAGTACTTC. Full variable domain (rest looked up from reference TRBV5-1 and TRBJ2-5): KAGVTQTPRYLIKTRGQQVTLSCSPISGHRSVSWYQQTPGQGLQFLFEYFSETQRNKGNFPGRFSGRQFSNSRSEMNVSTLELGDSALYLCASQDVEETQYFGPGTRLLVL.

This clonotype was found many times. The rearrangement links TRBV24-1 to TRBJ1-5; D ambiguous. The germline V gene has CDR1 KGHDR and CDR2 SFDVKD. V was cut by 4 bases and J by 3 bases, with 6 bases left in between. The CDR3 consists of 13 residues. This CDR3 reads CATSDSVNQPQHF. In DNA, the CDR3 is TGTGCCACCAGTGACAGCGTCAATCAGCCCCAGCATTTT.